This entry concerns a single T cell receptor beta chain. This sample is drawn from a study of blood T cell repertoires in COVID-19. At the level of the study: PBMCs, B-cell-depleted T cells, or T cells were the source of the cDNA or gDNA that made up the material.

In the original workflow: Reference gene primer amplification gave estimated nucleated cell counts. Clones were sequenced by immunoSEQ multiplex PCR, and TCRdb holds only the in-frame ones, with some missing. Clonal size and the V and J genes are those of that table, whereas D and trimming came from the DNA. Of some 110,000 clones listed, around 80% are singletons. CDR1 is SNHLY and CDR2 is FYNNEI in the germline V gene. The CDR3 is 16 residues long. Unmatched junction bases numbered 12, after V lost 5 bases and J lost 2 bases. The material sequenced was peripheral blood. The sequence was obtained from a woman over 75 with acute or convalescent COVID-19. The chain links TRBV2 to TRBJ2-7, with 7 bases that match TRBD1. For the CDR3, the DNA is TGTGCCAGCAGTACGTCTAGACAGGGCTCGACCTACGAGCAGTACTTC. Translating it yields CASSTSRQGSTYEQYF.